The rows below give T cell receptor beta chains drawn from one sample of a study of blood T cell repertoires in COVID-19. TCRdb's table, derived via immunoSEQ multiplex PCR, lists solely in-frame clones and lacks some. The table includes around 97,000 clones, over 75% detected once. Source material: peripheral blood. Source of these receptors: a human donor in a cohort sampled during active COVID-19. Both conserved end residues are part of each CDR3. D genes are given only for firm matches. Size is stated for part of the rows, as once, few or many counts, or as a class when the clone is expanded.

>NA|TRBJ1-5|NA|TRBV2
CASRKERRISNQPQHF
TGTGCCAGCAGAAAGGAAAGGCGGATTAGCAATCAGCCCCAGCATTTT
>NA|TRBJ1-1|TRBD1|TRBV7-3
CASSPRAGGIGDTEAFF
TGTGCCAGCAGCCCCAGGGCAGGGGGGATAGGGGACACTGAAGCTTTCTTT
>once|TRBJ1-6|NA|TRBV5-1
CASSPQGNSPLHF
TGCGCCAGCAGCCCGCAGGGGAATTCACCCCTCCACTTT
>NA|TRBJ2-3|NA|TRBV14
CASSQVWESGTDTQYF
TGTGCCAGCAGCCAAGTATGGGAGAGTGGCACAGATACGCAGTATTTT
>NA|TRBJ1-1|NA|TRBV9
CASSVEGGTEAFF
TGTGCCAGCAGCGTAGAGGGAGGGACTGAAGCTTTCTTT
>NA|TRBJ2-7|TRBD1|TRBV4-1
CASSQAPLLRTGTGEQYF
TGCGCCAGCAGCCAGGCCCCCCTACTACGGACAGGGACTGGGGAGCAGTACTTC
>NA|TRBJ1-5|NA|TRBV6-5
CASSETDNQPQHF
TGTGCCAGCAGCGAGACAGATAATCAGCCCCAGCATTTT
>few|TRBJ2-7|TRBD2|TRBV11-2
CASSLAGTSGMDEQYF
TGTGCCAGCAGCTTAGCGGGGACTAGCGGGATGGACGAGCAGTACTTC
>NA|TRBJ1-1|NA|TRBV7-3
CASSPVGGDTEAFF
TGTGCCAGCAGCCCAGTGGGGGGAGACACTGAAGCTTTCTTT
>NA|TRBJ1-2|NA|TRBV5-5
CASSPPWGLSYGYTF
TGTGCCAGCAGTCCCCCCTGGGGACTGAGCTATGGCTACACCTTC
>NA|TRBJ1-2|NA|TRBV6-5
CASSYSIRANYGYTF
TGTGCCAGCAGTTACTCGATTCGGGCTAACTATGGCTACACCTTC
>NA|TRBJ2-3|TRBD2|TRBV9
CASSVAAGGQDTQYF
TGTGCCAGCAGCGTAGCAGCGGGAGGTCAAGATACGCAGTATTTT
>NA|TRBJ2-2|NA|TRBV7-3
CASSLGGRNTGELFF
TGTGCCAGCAGCTTAGGGGGGAGGAACACCGGGGAGCTGTTTTTT
>NA|TRBJ1-1|NA|TRBV5-1
CASSPGSGRSNTEAFF
TGCGCCAGCAGCCCGGGGTCGGGCAGAAGCAACACTGAAGCTTTCTTT
>NA|TRBJ2-3|TRBD2|TRBV5-6
CASRGTSGPDTQYF
TGTGCCAGCAGGGGGACTAGCGGACCAGATACGCAGTATTTT
>NA|TRBJ2-7|NA|TRBV29-1
CSVDQGLGYEQYF
TGCAGCGTTGATCAGGGATTGGGCTACGAGCAGTACTTC
>NA|TRBJ1-1|TRBD1|TRBV7-2
CASSPGQGAGTEAFF
TGTGCCAGCAGCCCCGGACAGGGGGCGGGCACTGAAGCTTTCTTT
>NA|TRBJ1-1|TRBD1|TRBV3-1/TRBV3-2
CASSPRQPLGPGTGGTEAFF
TGTGCCAGCAGCCCTCGTCAACCCCTTGGTCCCGGGACAGGGGGGACTGAAGCTTTCTTT
>NA|TRBJ2-1|NA|TRBV2
CASRLLTYNEQFF
TGTGCCAGCCGGTTGTTAACCTACAATGAGCAGTTCTTC
>NA|TRBJ1-2|NA|TRBV7-9
CASSLLVTTRSNYGYTF
TGTGCCAGCAGCTTACTCGTCACAACCAGGTCGAACTATGGCTACACCTTC
>once|TRBJ1-6|NA|TRBV11-2
CASSGGTSYNSPLHF
TGTGCCAGCAGCGGGGGGACCTCCTATAATTCACCCCTCCACTTT
>NA|TRBJ2-1|NA|TRBV24-1
CATQPTYTGNEQFF
TGTGCCACCCAACCGACCTACACGGGCAATGAGCAGTTCTTC
>NA|TRBJ1-3|NA|TRBV18
CASSPGRDYTIYF
TGTGCCAGCTCACCAGGACGGGACTACACCATATATTTT
>NA|TRBJ2-5|TRBD2|TRBV5-1
CASSAGTSGIQETQYF
TGCGCCAGCAGCGCCGGGACTAGCGGGATACAAGAGACCCAGTACTTC
>NA|TRBJ1-2|NA|TRBV28
CASSLSGSGLANYGYTF
TGTGCCAGCAGTTTATCGGGATCCGGTTTAGCTAACTATGGCTACACCTTC
>NA|TRBJ2-3|TRBD2|TRBV9
CASSATSGSTDTQYF
TGTGCCAGCAGCGCCACTAGCGGGAGCACAGATACGCAGTATTTT
>NA|TRBJ1-5|NA|TRBV5-6
CASSFTGGQPQHF
TGTGCCAGCAGCTTCACGGGTGGTCAGCCCCAGCATTTT
>NA|TRBJ2-1|TRBD2|TRBV29-1
CSGRAGGYNEQFF
TGCTCGGGCCGGGCGGGGGGCTACAATGAGCAGTTCTTC
>NA|TRBJ2-3|NA|TRBV10-1
CASSDLSGSTDTQYF
TGCGCCAGCAGTGATTTGTCAGGGAGCACAGATACGCAGTATTTT
>NA|TRBJ2-5|NA|TRBV12-3/TRBV12-4
CASTGGGTETQYF
TGTGCCAGTACCGGAGGGGGCACGGAGACCCAGTACTTC
>once|TRBJ2-1|TRBD2|TRBV7-3
CASSLDTPAGDYNEQFF
TGTGCCAGCAGCTTAGACACCCCAGCGGGGGACTACAATGAGCAGTTCTTC
>NA|TRBJ2-7|NA|TRBV3-1/TRBV3-2
CASSHRGPSEQYF
TGTGCCAGCAGCCACCGGGGTCCAAGCGAGCAGTACTTC
>NA|TRBJ1-1|NA|TRBV10-3
CAIRLDWVDTEAFF
TGTGCCATCAGGCTGGACTGGGTGGACACTGAAGCTTTCTTT
>few|TRBJ1-1|NA|TRBV25-1
CASINRSNTEAFF
TGTGCCAGCATCAACAGAAGTAACACTGAAGCTTTCTTT